These 15 T cell receptor beta chains originate from one sample sequenced in a study of CD8 T cells in ankylosing spondylitis. Study outcomes and limitations: Within ankylosing spondylitis blood, a TCR beta motif made up of seven to nine highly homologous variants appeared to be characteristic.

These receptors' antigens are unknown. TCRdb re-analysed the 5' RACE reads in MiXCR, keeping a single row per CDR3 protein. Of about 220,000 distinct CDR3 sequences in the sample, more than 5.5% were seen once. Sample: blood, either unsorted or a sorted T cell fraction (not recorded which). All receptors come from a male donor with ankylosing spondylitis.

Concerning this clonotype itself: One base away lies a much larger clone, so this may be a sequencing read error. The conserved phenylalanine or tryptophan normally closing the CDR3 is absent here, so this likely arose from a read error. The CDR3 region has the DNA TGTGCCAGCAGCTTTCGGAACACCGGGGAGCTGTTTCTT. Its translation is CASSFRNTGELFL. J is TRBJ2-2 and V is TRBV7-9; D gene ambiguous. The CDR3 sequence is 13 residues long. In germline, CDR1 is SEHNR, CDR2 FQNEAQ (reference sequence). The ends were cut back, 3 bases at V and 1 base at J, with 3 bases in the middle.

The chain has TRBV4-3 and TRBJ2-1; weak D call: TRBD2 (6 bases). The germline V and J ends were trimmed by 1 base and 6 bases, with 13 bases remaining between them. The CDR3 length is 15 residues. Germline V gene lookup returns CDR1 LGHNA and CDR2 YSLEER. The CDR3 DNA sequence: TGCGCCAGCAGCCAAGTCATCGGAGGGGTCAATGAGCAGTTCTTC. It specifies CASSQVIGGVNEQFF.

This clonotype showed up many times. This chain connects TRBV24-1 to TRBJ2-2; the match to TRBD1 covers 7 bases. CDR3 length: 15 residues. The V gene end was trimmed by 7 bases and the J gene end by 3 bases; junction bases not matched to a gene: 7. Germline CDR1 KGHDR, CDR2 SFDVKD. In nucleotides, the CDR3 is TGTGCCACCAGGGGGTCGGGGACAGACACCGGGGAGCTGTTTTTT. It specifies CATRGSGTDTGELFF.

At least ten counts were recorded for this clonotype. The chain recombines TRBV7-2 with TRBJ2-7; tentative D call: TRBD1 (6 bases). Germline V gene data show CDR1 as SGHTA and CDR2 as FQGNSA. V dropped 1 base and J dropped 3 bases, with 10 bases sitting between them. This CDR3 has 14 residues. CDR3 in amino acids: CASSLVTRGYEQYF. DNA of the CDR3: TGTGCCAGCAGCTTAGTAACCAGGGGCTACGAGCAGTACTTC.

This clonotype appeared many times. The chain employs TRBV7-2 and TRBJ2-7, with D unresolved. Germline values: CDR1 SGHTA, CDR2 FQGNSA. CDR3 length: 14 residues. Trimming removed 6 bases from V and 0 bases from J, with 12 bases in between. The CDR3 bases are TGTGCCAGCAGGTTAATTACTCCCTCCTACGAGCAGTACTTC. It codes for CASRLITPSYEQYF. The complete variable domain, with remaining parts taken from reference TRBV7-2 and TRBJ2-7, reads GAGVSQSPSNKVTEKGKDVELRCDPISGHTALYWYRQSLGQGLEFLIYFQGNSAPDKSGLPSDRFSAERTGGSVSTLTIQRTQQEDSAVYLCASRLITPSYEQYFGPGTRLTVT.

The table lists this clonotype with many counts. V gene TRBV12-3 or TRBV12-4 combines with J gene TRBJ1-5; maybe TRBD1 (6 bases). The CDR3 spans 12 residues. Trimming shortened V by 5 bases and J by 11 bases, and 13 bases separated the two germline ends. CDR3 nucleotide sequence: TGTGCCAGCAGTCCTGAAGGGGGGGCCCAGCATTTT. This encodes CASSPEGGAQHF.

The sample holds a few counts of this clonotype. V gene TRBV14 combines with J gene TRBJ2-5; weak D call: TRBD1 (6 bases). The germline gives CDR1 SGHDN, CDR2 FVKESK. This CDR3 is built from 13 residues. Trimming shortened V by 3 bases and J by 5 bases, and 10 bases separated the two germline ends. Here the CDR3 reads CASSQFRGETQYF. The CDR3 nucleotides read TGTGCCAGCAGCCAGTTCAGGGGCGAGACCCAGTACTTC.

This clonotype appeared many times. The chain recombines TRBV2 with TRBJ1-2; tentative D call: TRBD1 (5 bases). The V end was cut by 2 bases, the J end by 8 bases, with 12 bases between. CDR1 and CDR2 from the germline V gene are SNHLY and FYNNEI. CDR3 length: 13 amino acids. The chain's CDR3 is CASSEIWGGGYTF. CDR3 coding DNA: TGTGCCAGCAGTGAAATCTGGGGGGGAGGCTACACCTTC.

The table lists this clonotype with many counts. The chain combines TRBV12-3 or TRBV12-4 with TRBJ2-1; no definite D call. CDR3 length equals 12 residues. The ends were cut back, 0 bases at V and 9 bases at J, with 6 bases in the middle. The CDR3 DNA follows: TGTGCCAGCAGTTTAGCGTTCTCTGAGCAGTTCTTC. Translation: CASSLAFSEQFF.

The CDR3 protein is CASSVRTGSSYEQYF. CDR3 DNA sequence: TGTGCCAGCAGCGTCAGGACGGGCAGCTCCTACGAGCAGTACTTC. The chain has TRBV9 and TRBJ2-7; unclear D gene. V was clipped by 2 bases and J by 0 bases, with 12 bases between them. This CDR3 region has 15 residues. Germline assignment: CDR1 SGDLS and CDR2 YYNGEE.

The V and J genes are TRBV2 and TRBJ2-7, with D unclear. V dropped 3 bases and J dropped 0 bases, with 15 bases sitting between them. The CDR3 has 16 residues. CDR1 and CDR2 (germline): SNHLY, FYNNEI. CDR3: CASSEGRSASSYEQYF. In nucleotides, the CDR3 is TGTGCCAGCAGTGAGGGTCGGAGCGCCAGCTCCTACGAGCAGTACTTC.

At least ten counts were recorded for this clonotype. The chain combines TRBV27 with TRBJ1-5; the D is unclear. With 0 bases removed from V and 2 bases from J, the gap between germline ends came to 17 bases. Germline-derived CDR1 and CDR2 are MNHEY and SMNVEV (reference sequence). This CDR3 region has 18 residues. CDR3 sequence: CASSLSPPGILGNQPQHF. DNA of the CDR3: TGTGCCAGCAGTTTATCTCCCCCCGGGATACTTGGCAATCAGCCCCAGCATTTT.

The rearrangement joins TRBV20-1 to TRBJ2-1, with TRBD2 matching 10 bases. With 0 bases clipped from V and 7 bases from J, the junction kept 0 bases outside the gene matches. Germline CDR1 is DFQATT and CDR2 is SNEGSKA (reference sequence). There are 13 residues in the CDR3. CDR3 in DNA: TGCAGTGCTAGAGAAGCGGGGGGGAATGAGCAGTTCTTC. Amino acid sequence: CSAREAGGNEQFF.

This clonotype was counted at least ten times. The chain recombines TRBV4-3 with TRBJ2-7; unclear D gene. Germline CDR1 and CDR2: LGHNA and YSLEER. The V end was cut by 2 bases, the J end by 2 bases, with 7 bases between. CDR3 length: 13 amino acids. This CDR3 reads CASSQTLAYEQYF. In nucleotides, the CDR3 is TGCGCCAGCAGCCAAACACTCGCCTACGAGCAGTACTTC.

This clonotype was found once. The chain recombines TRBV27 with TRBJ2-1; the match to TRBD2 covers 13 bases. CDR3 length equals 15 residues. Per germline, CDR1 MNHEY and CDR2 SMNVEV (reference sequence). The V gene end was trimmed by 4 bases and the J gene end by 8 bases; junction bases not matched to a gene: 5. The CDR3: CASSYRTSGSDEQFF. In DNA form, the CDR3 reads TGTGCCAGCAGTTACCGGACTAGCGGGAGCGATGAGCAGTTCTTC.